The present entry profiles one TCR beta chain with its context. The antigen remains unidentified. This sample was taken from a study of read filtering for tumor transcriptome and immune sequencing. Study-wide context: Under ten patients were R-ISS I, 16 were R-ISS II, 7 were R-ISS III. Whole-study results and caveats: Without single-read clonotypes, shared clonotype proportions correlated more between IR-seq and RNA-seq.

V lost 0 bases, J lost 1 base, and 9 bases lay in between. CDR1 and CDR2 (germline): LGHNA, YNFKEQ. The CDR3 totals 15 residues. This library used around 0.4 ug RNA and molecular barcoded adaptors spanning alpha/delta and beta/gamma chains. TCRdb reprocessed the reads via MiXCR and lists one record per CDR3 protein. The table includes under 35,000 distinct CDR3 sequences, under 20% detected once. The V and J genes are TRBV4-2 and TRBJ1-1; D perhaps matches TRBD1 (6 bases). The TCR was taken from a donor aged 40 or over with multiple myeloma. Sequenced sample: a population of CD138-negative cells sorted from bone marrow. The CDR3 sequence: CASSQDRRGNTEAFF. CDR3 DNA sequence: TGTGCCAGCAGCCAAGACCGCAGGGGGAACACTGAAGCTTTCTTT.